This TCR beta chain is drawn from a study of shared clonotypes between healthy human individuals. Template for every sorted-subset replicate PCR totaled about 200 ng DNA, 25,000 to 30,000 T cell genomes. Produced via immunoSEQ multiplex PCR; TCRdb's table is partial and in-frame only. The sample carries about 700,000 clones, about 91% recorded once. Remarks on this clone: No antigen is known for it.

CD45RO-negative CD8 cells positively selected for CCR7 made up the naive population, which excluded terminally differentiated effector memory CD45RA+ cells. Study findings and constraints: Shared across several donors were around 5% of the naive CD4 clonotypes. Researchers found naive subsets generally carried larger estimated richness than memory subsets. Rarefaction showed sorted-subset sequencing was incomplete despite large depth.

Looked up from germline, CDR1 is SEHNR and CDR2 is FQNEAQ (reference sequence). V dropped 3 bases and J dropped 9; count of bases not matched to a gene: 14. This CDR3 spans 17 amino acids. The chain recombines TRBV7-9 with TRBJ2-1; 10 nucleotides align to TRBD1. Sequencing was performed on naive CD8+ T cells sorted from blood. The origin of this receptor is a man between 25 and 39 years old in good health. CDR3 nucleotide sequence: TGTGCCAGCAGCTTGCGACAGGGGGCGCAGGTACACGGTGAGCAGTTCTTC. Protein sequence: CASSLRQGAQVHGEQFF.